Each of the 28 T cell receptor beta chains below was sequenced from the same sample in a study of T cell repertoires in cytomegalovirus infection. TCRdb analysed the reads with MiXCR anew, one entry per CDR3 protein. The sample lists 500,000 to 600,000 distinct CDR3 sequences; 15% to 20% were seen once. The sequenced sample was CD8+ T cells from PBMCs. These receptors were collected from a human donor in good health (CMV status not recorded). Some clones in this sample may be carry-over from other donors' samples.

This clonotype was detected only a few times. The CDR3 protein is CASSWRGYSSTDTQYF. CDR3 nucleotide sequence: TGCGCCAGCAGCTGGAGGGGTTACTCTAGCACAGATACGCAGTATTTT. The chain couples TRBV5-1 to TRBJ2-3, with D possibly TRBD2 on 6 matching bases. V lost 3 bases and J lost 0, with 14 bases in between. This CDR3 contains 16 residues. Germline V gene data show CDR1 as SGHRS and CDR2 as YFSETQ. The whole variable domain, filled in from reference TRBV5-1 and TRBJ2-3, reads KAGVTQTPRYLIKTRGQQVTLSCSPISGHRSVSWYQQTPGQGLQFLFEYFSETQRNKGNFPGRFSGRQFSNSRSEMNVSTLELGDSALYLCASSWRGYSSTDTQYFGPGTRLTVL.

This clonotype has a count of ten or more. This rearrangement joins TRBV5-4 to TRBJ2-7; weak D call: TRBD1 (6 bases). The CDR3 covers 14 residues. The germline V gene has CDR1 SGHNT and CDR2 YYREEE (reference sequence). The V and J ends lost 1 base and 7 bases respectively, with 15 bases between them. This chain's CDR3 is CASSLRDTADEQYF. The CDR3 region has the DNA TGTGCCAGCAGCTTGAGGGACACCGCTGATGAGCAGTACTTC.

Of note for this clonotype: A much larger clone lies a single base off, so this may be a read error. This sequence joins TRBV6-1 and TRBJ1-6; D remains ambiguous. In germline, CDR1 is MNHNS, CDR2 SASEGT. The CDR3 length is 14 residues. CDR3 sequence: CASSRLLDNSPPHF. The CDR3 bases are TGTGCCAGCAGTCGACTACTGGATAATTCACCCCCCCACTTT.

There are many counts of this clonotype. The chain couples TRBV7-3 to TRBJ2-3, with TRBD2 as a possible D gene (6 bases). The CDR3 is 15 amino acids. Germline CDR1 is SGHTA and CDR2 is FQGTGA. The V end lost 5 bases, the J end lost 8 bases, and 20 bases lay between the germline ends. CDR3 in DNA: TGTGCCAGCAGCGGCCGCGGGGAGCGGAGGGGTACGCAGTATTTT. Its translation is CASSGRGERRGTQYF.

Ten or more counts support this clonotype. The CDR3, as DNA: TGTGCCAGCAGTTTAGCCCCTCGGTCAGCCGAGCAGTACTTC. Translating it yields CASSLAPRSAEQYF. V gene TRBV27 combines with J gene TRBJ2-7; D not resolved. The CDR3 has 14 amino acids. Trimming took 2 bases from V and 6 from J, leaving 14 bases between them. The germline V gene has CDR1 MNHEY and CDR2 SMNVEV (reference sequence).

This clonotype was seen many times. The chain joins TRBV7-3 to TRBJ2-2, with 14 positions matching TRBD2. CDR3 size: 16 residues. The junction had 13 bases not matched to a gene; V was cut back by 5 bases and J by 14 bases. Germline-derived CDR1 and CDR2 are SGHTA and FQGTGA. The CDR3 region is CASSPTLGLAGAQLFF. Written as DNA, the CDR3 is TGTGCCAGCAGCCCGACCCTGGGACTAGCGGGGGCCCAACTGTTTTTT.

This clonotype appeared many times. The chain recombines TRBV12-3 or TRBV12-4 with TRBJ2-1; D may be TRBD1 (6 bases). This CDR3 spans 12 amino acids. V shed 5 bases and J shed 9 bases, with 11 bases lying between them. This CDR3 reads CASSTRDTEQFF. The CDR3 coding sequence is TGTGCCAGCAGTACCCGGGACACTGAGCAGTTCTTC.

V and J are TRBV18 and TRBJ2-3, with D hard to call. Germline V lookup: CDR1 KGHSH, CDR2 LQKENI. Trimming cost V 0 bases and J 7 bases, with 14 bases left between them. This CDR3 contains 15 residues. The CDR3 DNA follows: TGTGCCAGCTCACCACCCCAGGACGGTCCGTATACGCAGTATTTT. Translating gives CASSPPQDGPYTQYF.

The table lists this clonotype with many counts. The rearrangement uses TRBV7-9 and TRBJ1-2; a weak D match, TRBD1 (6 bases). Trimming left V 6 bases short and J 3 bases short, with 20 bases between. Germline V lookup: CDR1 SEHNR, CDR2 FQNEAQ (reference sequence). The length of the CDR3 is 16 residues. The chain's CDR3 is CASSYPRGQGYYGYTF. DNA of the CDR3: TGTGCCAGCAGTTACCCTCGGGGGCAGGGCTACTATGGCTACACCTTC. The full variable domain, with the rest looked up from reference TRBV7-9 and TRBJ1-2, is DTGVSQNPRHKITKRGQNVTFRCDPISEHNRLYWYRQTLGQGPEFLTYFQNEAQLEKSRLLSDRFSAERPKGSFSTLEIQRTEQGDSAMYLCASSYPRGQGYYGYTFGSGTRLTVV.

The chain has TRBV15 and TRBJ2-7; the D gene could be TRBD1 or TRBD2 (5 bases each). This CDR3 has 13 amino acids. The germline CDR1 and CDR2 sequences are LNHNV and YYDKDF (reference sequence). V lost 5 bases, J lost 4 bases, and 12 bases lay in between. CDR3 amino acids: CATSPGWGYEQYF. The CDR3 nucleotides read TGTGCCACCAGCCCCGGGTGGGGGTACGAGCAGTACTTC.

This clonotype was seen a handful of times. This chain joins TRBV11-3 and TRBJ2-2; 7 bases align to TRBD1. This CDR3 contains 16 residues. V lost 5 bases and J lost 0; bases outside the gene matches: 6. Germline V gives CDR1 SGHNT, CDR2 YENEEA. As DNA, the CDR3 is TGTGCCAGCAGCCGAGGGGGCCTAACGAACACCGGGGAGCTGTTTTTT. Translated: CASSRGGLTNTGELFF.

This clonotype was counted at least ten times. CDR3 protein: CASSLAHGSGNTIYF. CDR3 bases: TGTGCCAGCAGCTTAGCCCACGGCTCTGGAAACACCATATATTTT. This chain joins TRBV11-2 and TRBJ1-3; D is ambiguous. Trimming pared 1 base from V and 0 bases from J, leaving 7 bases between. Per germline, CDR1 SGHAT and CDR2 FQNNGV. The CDR3 sequence is 15 residues long.

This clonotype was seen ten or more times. The CDR3 sequence: CASSPDRNEQFF. The CDR3 coding sequence is TGTGCCAGCAGCCCGGACAGGAATGAGCAGTTCTTC. This chain uses TRBV7-2 with TRBJ2-1; 7 bases are shared with TRBD1. Germline V gives CDR1 SGHTA, CDR2 FQGNSA. CDR3 length: 12 amino acids. The J segment lost 7 bases and the V segment lost 5 bases, leaving 2 bases of the junction unmatched.

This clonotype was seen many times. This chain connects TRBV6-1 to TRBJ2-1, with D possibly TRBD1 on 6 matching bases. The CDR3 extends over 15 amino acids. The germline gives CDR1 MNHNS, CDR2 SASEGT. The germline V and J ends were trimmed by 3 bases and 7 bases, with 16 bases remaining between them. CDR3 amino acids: CASSEHRVIQNEQFF. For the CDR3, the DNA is TGTGCCAGCAGTGAGCACAGGGTAATACAGAATGAGCAGTTCTTC.

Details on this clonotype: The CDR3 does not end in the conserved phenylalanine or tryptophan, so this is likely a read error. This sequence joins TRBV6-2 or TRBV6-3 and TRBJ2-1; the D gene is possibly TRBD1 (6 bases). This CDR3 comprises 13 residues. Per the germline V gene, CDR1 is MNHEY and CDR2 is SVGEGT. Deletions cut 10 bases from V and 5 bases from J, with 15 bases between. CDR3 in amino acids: CATKEDRNNEQFL. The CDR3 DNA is TGTGCCACCAAGGAAGACAGGAACAATGAGCAGTTCTTA.

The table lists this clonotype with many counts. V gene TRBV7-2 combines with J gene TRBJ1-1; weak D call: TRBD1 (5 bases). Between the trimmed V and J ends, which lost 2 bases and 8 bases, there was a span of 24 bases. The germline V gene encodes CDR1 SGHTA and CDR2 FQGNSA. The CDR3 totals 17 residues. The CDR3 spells CASSLKRGITVLGEAFF. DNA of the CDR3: TGTGCCAGCAGCTTAAAACGGGGGATAACAGTTCTGGGAGAAGCTTTCTTT. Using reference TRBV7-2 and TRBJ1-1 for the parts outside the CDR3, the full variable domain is GAGVSQSPSNKVTEKGKDVELRCDPISGHTALYWYRQSLGQGLEFLIYFQGNSAPDKSGLPSDRFSAERTGGSVSTLTIQRTQQEDSAVYLCASSLKRGITVLGEAFFGQGTRLTVV.

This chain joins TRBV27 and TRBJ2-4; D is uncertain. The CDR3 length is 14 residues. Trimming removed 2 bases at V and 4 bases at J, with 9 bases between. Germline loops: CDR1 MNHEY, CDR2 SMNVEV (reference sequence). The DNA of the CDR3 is TGTGCCAGCAGTTTACGTGGCGGTAAAAACATTCAGTACTTC. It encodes CASSLRGGKNIQYF.

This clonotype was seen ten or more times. CDR3 protein: CASSLAQGSSSGNTIYF. The DNA of the CDR3 is TGTGCCAGCAGCTTAGCTCAGGGTTCGAGCTCTGGAAACACCATATATTTT. J is TRBJ1-3 and V is TRBV7-2; possibly TRBD1 for D (5 bases). Germline CDR1 is SGHTA and CDR2 is FQGNSA. Trimming pared 0 bases from V and 0 bases from J, leaving 12 bases between. The CDR3 runs to 17 residues.

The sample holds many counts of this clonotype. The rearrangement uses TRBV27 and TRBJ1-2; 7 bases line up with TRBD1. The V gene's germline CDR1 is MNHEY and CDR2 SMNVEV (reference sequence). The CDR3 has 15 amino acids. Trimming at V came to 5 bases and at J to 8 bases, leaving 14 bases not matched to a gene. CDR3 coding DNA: TGTGCCAGCAGTCTCCGACAGGGAAACCCCTGGGGCTACACCTTC. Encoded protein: CASSLRQGNPWGYTF.

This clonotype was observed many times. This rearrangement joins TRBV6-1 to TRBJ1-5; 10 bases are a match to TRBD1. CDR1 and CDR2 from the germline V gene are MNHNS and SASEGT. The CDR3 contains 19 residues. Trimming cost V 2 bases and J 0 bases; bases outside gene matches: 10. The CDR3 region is CASSERGQGPSYSNQPQHF. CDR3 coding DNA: TGTGCCAGCAGTGAACGGGGACAGGGGCCCTCTTATAGCAATCAGCCCCAGCATTTT.

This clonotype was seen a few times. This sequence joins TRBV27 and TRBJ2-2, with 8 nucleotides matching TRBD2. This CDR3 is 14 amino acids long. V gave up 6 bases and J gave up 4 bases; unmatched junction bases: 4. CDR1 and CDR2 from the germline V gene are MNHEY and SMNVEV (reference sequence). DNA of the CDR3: TGTGCCAGCAGACTAGCGGAGGGCACCGGGGAGCTGTTTTTT. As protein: CASRLAEGTGELFF.

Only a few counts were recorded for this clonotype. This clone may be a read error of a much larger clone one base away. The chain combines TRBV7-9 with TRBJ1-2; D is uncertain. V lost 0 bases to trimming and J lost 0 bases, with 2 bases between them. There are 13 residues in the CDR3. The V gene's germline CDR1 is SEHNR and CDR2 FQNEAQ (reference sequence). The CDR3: CASSLATNYGYTF. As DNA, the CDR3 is TGTGCCAGCAGCTTAGCGACTAACTATGGCTACACCTTC.

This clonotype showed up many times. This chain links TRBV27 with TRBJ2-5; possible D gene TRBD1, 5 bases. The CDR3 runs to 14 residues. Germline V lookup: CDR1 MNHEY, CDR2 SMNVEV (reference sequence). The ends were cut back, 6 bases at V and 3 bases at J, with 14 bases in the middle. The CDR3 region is CASSPRAGKETQYF. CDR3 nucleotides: TGTGCCAGCAGCCCCAGGGCAGGGAAAGAGACCCAGTACTTC.

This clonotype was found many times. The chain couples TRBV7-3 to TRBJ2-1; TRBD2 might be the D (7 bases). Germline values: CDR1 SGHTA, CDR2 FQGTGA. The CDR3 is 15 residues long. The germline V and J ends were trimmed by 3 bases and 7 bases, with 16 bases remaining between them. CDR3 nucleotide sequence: TGTGCCAGCAGCTTCGGAGGGGGGGATTATAATGAGCAGTTCTTC. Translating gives CASSFGGGDYNEQFF.

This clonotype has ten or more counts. The DNA of the CDR3 is TGTGCCAGCAGTTCGGGTAGCGGGGGTCCTACGCAGTATTTT. Translation: CASSSGSGGPTQYF. The V and J genes are TRBV27 and TRBJ2-3, with 9 bases fitting TRBD2. The germline V gene encodes CDR1 MNHEY and CDR2 SMNVEV (reference sequence). V lost 4 bases, J lost 8 bases, and 7 bases stayed unmatched. The CDR3 sequence is 14 residues long.

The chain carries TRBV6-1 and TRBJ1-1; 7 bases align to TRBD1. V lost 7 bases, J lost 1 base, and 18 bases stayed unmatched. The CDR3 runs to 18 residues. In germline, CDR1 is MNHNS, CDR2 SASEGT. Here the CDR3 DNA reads TGTGCCAGCACCGACAGGGACAGCCTAATAACCCGGAACACTGAAGCTTTCTTT. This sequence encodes CASTDRDSLITRNTEAFF.

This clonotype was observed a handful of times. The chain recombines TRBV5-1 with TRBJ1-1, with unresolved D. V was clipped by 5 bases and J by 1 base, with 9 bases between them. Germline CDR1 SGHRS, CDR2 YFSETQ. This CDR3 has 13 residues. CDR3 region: CASRNAPNTEAFF. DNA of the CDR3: TGCGCCAGCAGAAATGCACCGAACACTGAAGCTTTCTTT.

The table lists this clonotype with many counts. In nucleotides, the CDR3 is TGTGCCAGCAGTTTATCCGGACTAGCGGGAATGGATTTCGAGCAGTACTTC. Residues: CASSLSGLAGMDFEQYF. V and J are TRBV27 and TRBJ2-7; 12 bases map to TRBD2. The CDR3 has 17 residues. Germline V gene data show CDR1 as MNHEY and CDR2 as SMNVEV (reference sequence). Trimming took 0 bases from V and 6 from J; bases not matched to a gene: 9.